The rows below give T cell receptor beta chains drawn from one sample of a study of vaccination effects on CD4 cells after COVID-19. The protocol was immunoSEQ multiplex PCR, while the TCRdb copy is restricted to in-frame clones and leaves out a portion. The sample shows about 28,000 clones, around four fifths of them seen only once. The antigens these receptors bind are not known. This specimen was CD4+ T cells from PBMCs cultured with HCoV-NL63 spike peptides, taken after COVID-19 vaccination. All receptors derive from a human donor who received a COVID-19 vaccine. CDR3s include the opening cysteine and the closing phenylalanine or tryptophan. Fields, in order: clone size, V gene, D gene, J gene, CDR3 DNA, CDR3 protein. D genes are given only for firm matches. Where a row states a size, it is once, few, many or the class of an expanded clone; other rows omit it.

.,TRBV7-7,.,TRBJ2-1,TGTGCCAGCAGCTTATTTGTGGGAGTAGGAAATGAGCAGTTCTTC,CASSLFVGVGNEQFF
.,TRBV4-1,TRBD1,TRBJ1-3,TGCGCCAGCAGCGCCCGTAGGTTGTGGGACAGGGGAAATTCTGGAAACACCATATATTTT,CASSARRLWDRGNSGNTIYF
.,TRBV28,TRBD2,TRBJ2-1,TGTGCCAGCAGTTTGGGGACTAGCGGCCCCAATGAGCAGTTCTTC,CASSLGTSGPNEQFF
once,TRBV2,.,TRBJ2-3,TGTGCCAGCAACGGGGGGCTGACAGATACGCAGTATTTT,CASNGGLTDTQYF
.,TRBV5-4,TRBD1,TRBJ2-2,TGTGCCAGCAGCTTAGGACAGGACGCGAACACCGGGGAGCTGTTTTTT,CASSLGQDANTGELFF
few,TRBV29-1,.,TRBJ1-5,TGCAGCGTTGAAGTGGCAGGGGACAGCAATCAGCCCCAGCATTTT,CSVEVAGDSNQPQHF
.,TRBV6-4,.,TRBJ1-4,TGTGCCAGCAGTGACTCGTTGTCAACCACCGCCTCAAATGAAAAACTGTTTTTT,CASSDSLSTTASNEKLFF
.,TRBV27,.,TRBJ1-3,TGTGCCAGCAGTTTAAAGGGCTTTCCTGGAAACACCATATATTTT,CASSLKGFPGNTIYF
.,TRBV4-1,TRBD1,TRBJ1-6,TGCGCCAGCAGCCCTCAACCGGGACAGGGTTCCTATAATTCACCCCTCCACTTT,CASSPQPGQGSYNSPLHF
once,TRBV7-2,TRBD2,TRBJ2-5,TGTGCCAGCAGCTTAGACCGGACTAGCGGGAGTGAGACCCAGTACTTC,CASSLDRTSGSETQYF
.,TRBV5-1,.,TRBJ2-5,TGCGCCAGCAGCGAGGGCTCCCAAGAGACCCAGTACTTC,CASSEGSQETQYF
.,TRBV19,.,TRBJ1-5,TGTGCCAGTAGTCGAGAGGGGTTGCAGCCCCAGCATTTT,CASSREGLQPQHF
.,TRBV5-1,TRBD1,TRBJ2-7,TGCGCCAGCAGCCTGGGCGGACAGGGGGCCAACGAGCAGTACTTC,CASSLGGQGANEQYF
.,TRBV7-2,TRBD1,TRBJ1-5,TGTGCCAGCAGCTCAGGGACAGCTTATAGCAATCAGCCCCAGCATTTT,CASSSGTAYSNQPQHF
.,TRBV5-8,TRBD1,TRBJ1-5,TGTGCCAGCAGCTTGGGACAGGGCTACAATCAGCCCCAGCATTTT,CASSLGQGYNQPQHF